This entry is about one T cell receptor beta chain. The data derive from a study of blood T cell repertoires in COVID-19. TCRdb's table, derived via immunoSEQ multiplex PCR, lists solely in-frame clones and lacks some. The sample records approximately 74,000 clones, roughly 84% being singletons. CDR3 size: 15 residues. Germline CDR1 reads SGHAT; CDR2 reads FQNNGV. The V end was cut by 7 bases, the J end by 6 bases, with 19 bases between. Sequencing was carried out using peripheral blood. The TCR sequence derives from a man at least 80 years old with active or convalescent COVID-19. V and J are TRBV11-2 and TRBJ2-1; TRBD1 might be the D (5 bases). CDR3 in DNA: TGTGCCAGCAAGCCTTGGGGCCCTCCCAGCAATGAGCAGTTCTTC. Translation gives CASKPWGPPSNEQFF.